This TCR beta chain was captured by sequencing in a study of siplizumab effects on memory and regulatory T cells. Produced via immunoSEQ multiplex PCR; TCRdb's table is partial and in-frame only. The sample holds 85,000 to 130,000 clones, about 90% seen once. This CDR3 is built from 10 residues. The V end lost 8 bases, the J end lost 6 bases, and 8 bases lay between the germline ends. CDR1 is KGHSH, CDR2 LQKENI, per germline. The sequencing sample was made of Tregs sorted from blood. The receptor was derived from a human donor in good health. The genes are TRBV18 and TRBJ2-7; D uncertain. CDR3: CASPHPEQYF. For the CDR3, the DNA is TGTGCCAGCCCTCATCCCGAGCAGTACTTC.